A single sample gave rise to the 18 T cell receptor beta chains below, sequenced in a study of blood T cell repertoires in COVID-19 (dated by TCRdb to between 2020 and 2021). Libraries were constructed by the immunoSEQ multiplex PCR assay. The source is immuneACCESS, and TCRdb retained only in-frame sequences with V and J called. Part of the clones is not carried over; for the studies checked, unresolved V genes explain less than half of this, and the remainder is unexplained. Recorded for this sample are about 430,000 clones; roughly 88% of them occurred a single time. Clones ranked in the top ten supply approximately 1.3% of the sample. The specimen sequenced was PBMCs or T cells enriched from blood (not recorded which). These receptors were taken from a woman under 30 who had been exposed to COVID-19.

The chain recombines TRBV28 with TRBJ1-1; TRBD1 is a possible D gene (5 bases). Germline CDR1 is MDHEN and CDR2 is SYDVKM. CDR3 size: 15 residues. V shed 6 bases and J shed 1 base, with 15 bases lying between them. The CDR3 bases are TGTGCCAGCAGCCTAGACCAGGGTACGAACACTGAAGCTTTCTTT. Amino acids: CASSLDQGTNTEAFF.

The chain uses TRBV28 and TRBJ2-1; maybe TRBD1 (6 bases). This CDR3 is built from 14 residues. V was trimmed by 6 bases and J by 12 bases, leaving 21 bases between them. From germline, CDR1 is MDHEN and CDR2 SYDVKM. CDR3 sequence reads: CASRDGTSPRGQFF. In DNA, the CDR3 is TGTGCCAGCAGGGACGGGACATCCCCGAGGGGGCAGTTCTTC.

CDR3 sequence: CASSDARTDRHHEQYF. CDR3 bases: TGTGCCAGCAGTGACGCCCGGACGGACAGACATCACGAGCAGTACTTC. V is TRBV28 and J is TRBJ2-7; possibly TRBD1 for D (6 bases). Germline CDR1 reads MDHEN; CDR2 reads SYDVKM. The CDR3 runs to 16 residues. V shed 5 bases and J shed 5 bases, with 22 bases lying between them.

The sample holds one count of this clone. This chain uses TRBV9 with TRBJ2-7; D might be TRBD1 (6 bases). The ends were cut back, 0 bases at V and 6 bases at J, with 19 bases in the middle. Germline assignment: CDR1 SGDLS and CDR2 YYNGEE. The CDR3 spans 16 residues. CDR3 loop: CASSVELGASFPEQYF. CDR3 in DNA: TGTGCCAGCAGCGTAGAACTGGGGGCCTCTTTCCCCGAGCAGTACTTC.

This clone showed up just a few times. The chain combines TRBV30 with TRBJ2-2, with unresolved D. V gave up 3 bases and J gave up 5 bases, with 7 bases separating them. Germline lookup yields CDR1 GTSNPN and CDR2 SVGIG (reference sequence). This CDR3 comprises 12 residues. CDR3 in DNA: TGTGCCTGGAGCAGAAAGACCGGGGAGCTGTTTTTT. Its protein is CAWSRKTGELFF.

The rearrangement links TRBV12-3 or TRBV12-4 to TRBJ1-2; D is ambiguous. The CDR3 loop spans 11 amino acids. V was shortened by 5 bases and J by 7 bases, with 8 bases between the two germline ends. CDR3 sequence: CASSQDFGYTF. The CDR3 DNA is TGTGCCAGCAGTCAGGACTTTGGCTACACCTTC.

In this sample, this clone turned up once. The chain couples TRBV27 to TRBJ2-1; D might be TRBD1 (7 bases). Germline V gene sequence: CDR1 MNHEY, CDR2 SMNVEV (reference sequence). V was pared by 11 bases and J by 3 bases, with 14 bases between. The CDR3 runs 13 residues. CDR3 DNA sequence: TGTGCCTCGGGGCGGGACAGCTACAATGAGCAGTTCTTC. Its translation: CASGRDSYNEQFF.

V gene TRBV19 combines with J gene TRBJ2-7, with TRBD2 matching over 9 bases. Per the germline V gene, CDR1 is LNHDA and CDR2 is SQIVND (reference sequence). Unmatched junction bases numbered 5, after V lost 5 bases and J lost 0 bases. CDR3 size: 15 residues. CDR3 nucleotides: TGTGCCAGTAGTTATTCGGGACTAGCCTCCTACGAGCAGTACTTC. It codes for CASSYSGLASYEQYF.

V gene TRBV9 combines with J gene TRBJ1-2; D is possibly TRBD1 (6 bases). V lost 0 bases, J lost 10 bases, and 16 bases lay in between. The CDR3 runs 14 residues. The germline V gene encodes CDR1 SGDLS and CDR2 YYNGEE. CDR3 nucleotides: TGTGCCAGCAGCGTAGCGGTCAGGGGATTGGACTACACCTTC. Amino acids: CASSVAVRGLDYTF. Full variable domain (outside the CDR3, taken from reference TRBV9 and TRBJ1-2): DSGVTQTPKHLITATGQRVTLRCSPRSGDLSVYWYQQSLDQGLQFLIQYYNGEERAKGNILERFSAQQFPDLHSELNLSSLELGDSALYFCASSVAVRGLDYTFGSGTRLTVV.

The V and J genes are TRBV25-1 and TRBJ1-4, with D perhaps TRBD1 (5 bases). Germline CDR1 and CDR2: MGHDK and SYGVNS. The CDR3 sequence is 14 residues long. Trimming took 5 bases from V and 5 from J, leaving 12 bases between them. In nucleotides, the CDR3 is TGTGCCAGCAGTCTAGACAGAAACAATGAAAAACTGTTTTTT. It encodes CASSLDRNNEKLFF.

This rearrangement joins TRBV6-5 to TRBJ2-3; D is unresolved. With 2 bases removed from V and 0 bases from J, the gap between germline ends came to 9 bases. The germline V gene encodes CDR1 MNHEY and CDR2 SVGAGI. The CDR3 covers 15 residues. The CDR3 nucleotides read TGTGCCAGCAGTTACGGCGCGACTAGCACAGATACGCAGTATTTT. Its protein product is CASSYGATSTDTQYF.

J is TRBJ2-7 and V is TRBV11-2; D is ambiguous. The CDR3 contains 16 residues. Germline V gives CDR1 SGHAT, CDR2 FQNNGV. The V end was cut by 2 bases, the J end by 1 base, with 15 bases between. The CDR3 coding sequence is TGTGCCAGCAGCTTACAACCTCCCCCCACTTCCTACGAGCAGTACTTC. This gives the protein CASSLQPPPTSYEQYF.

The chain has TRBV5-8 and TRBJ1-5; 11 bases are shared with TRBD1. The trim removed 0 bases at V and 7 bases at J, leaving 6 bases unmatched. The CDR3 sequence is 16 residues long. Germline-derived CDR1 and CDR2 are SGHTS and YDEGEE. This CDR3 is CASSLGGQGASQPQHF. DNA of the CDR3: TGTGCCAGCAGCTTGGGAGGACAGGGGGCATCGCAGCCCCAGCATTTT.

This chain links TRBV7-2 with TRBJ2-5; possible D gene TRBD1, 5 bases. The ends were cut back, 5 bases at V and 7 bases at J, with 14 bases in the middle. Looked up from germline, CDR1 is SGHTA and CDR2 is FQGNSA. CDR3 length: 13 residues. CDR3 nucleotides: TGTGCCAGCAGCACGCCAGGGTCGGGGACCCAGTACTTC. This gives the protein CASSTPGSGTQYF. The variable domain in full, with the rest retrieved from reference TRBV7-2 and TRBJ2-5, is GAGVSQSPSNKVTEKGKDVELRCDPISGHTALYWYRQSLGQGLEFLIYFQGNSAPDKSGLPSDRFSAERTGGSVSTLTIQRTQQEDSAVYLCASSTPGSGTQYFGPGTRLLVL.

This clone has a handful of counts. The chain has TRBV9 and TRBJ1-1; 8 bases line up with TRBD1. The V gene end was trimmed by 4 bases and the J gene end by 4 bases; junction bases not matched to a gene: 9. Germline loops: CDR1 SGDLS, CDR2 YYNGEE. The CDR3 extends over 15 amino acids. The CDR3 loop reads CASSSGQGLTTEAFF. CDR3 DNA: TGTGCCAGCAGCTCCGGACAGGGATTGACCACTGAAGCTTTCTTT.

Only a few counts were recorded for this clone. The gene calls are TRBV28 and TRBJ1-1; D unresolved. The CDR3 has 12 amino acids. Germline V lookup: CDR1 MDHEN, CDR2 SYDVKM. V lost 8 bases and J 0 bases, leaving 7 bases between the germline ends. CDR3 DNA: TGTGCCAGCGCTGAGATGAACACTGAAGCTTTCTTT. Its translation is CASAEMNTEAFF. Supplemented by reference TRBV28 and TRBJ1-1, the full variable domain reads DVKVTQSSRYLVKRTGEKVFLECVQDMDHENMFWYRQDPGLGLRLIYFSYDVKMKEKGDIPEGYSVSREKKERFSLILESASTNQTSMYLCASAEMNTEAFFGQGTRLTVV.

This chain joins TRBV3-1 (or the pseudogene TRBV3-2) and TRBJ2-1, with 8 bases that match TRBD1. The CDR3 is made up of 14 amino acids. CDR1 and CDR2 from the germline V gene are LGHDT and YNNKEL (reference sequence). V lost 4 bases and J lost 4; bases outside the gene matches: 3. In nucleotides, the CDR3 is TGTGCCAGCAGCCGGGGACAGGCGTACAATGAGCAGTTCTTC. Translation: CASSRGQAYNEQFF.

V usage is TRBV28 and J usage is TRBJ1-4; the D is unclear. Per germline, CDR1 MDHEN and CDR2 SYDVKM. Trimming removed 7 bases at V and 5 bases at J, with 11 bases between. The CDR3 consists of 13 residues. In nucleotides, the CDR3 is TGTGCCAGCAATGGGCAGGTGAATGAAAAACTGTTTTTT. This codes for CASNGQVNEKLFF.